Here is one T cell receptor (beta chain) with its context. PCR employed 60 Vbeta and 13 Jbeta primers. Profiled with immunoSEQ multiplex PCR; TCRdb holds only in-frame clones, not every one. The repertoire holds 95,000 to 150,000 clones, with roughly 80% as singletons. Deletions cut 6 bases from V and 4 bases from J, with 15 bases between. There are 14 residues in the CDR3. Germline values: CDR1 SGHKS, CDR2 YYEKEE (reference sequence). The data originate from a study of cytomegalovirus exposure and HLA in healthy donors. Sequencing was done on a sample of PBMCs. The TCR comes from a woman under 40 in good health and CMV-seropositive. The chain is built from TRBV5-5 and TRBJ2-3, with a possible D match to TRBD1 (5 bases). For the CDR3, the DNA is TGTGCCAGCACTCTAGGGGCGATTTCAGATACGCAGTATTTT. It translates to CASTLGAISDTQYF.